These T cell receptor beta chains were read from a single sample in a study of blood T cell repertoires in COVID-19. Clones were sequenced by immunoSEQ multiplex PCR, and TCRdb holds only the in-frame ones, with some missing. The sample contains fewer than 35,000 clones, about nine tenths of which appear only once. Sample: peripheral blood. The receptors here all came from a human donor in a cohort sampled during active COVID-19. The donor label of this sample is uncertain. Both conserved end residues are part of each CDR3. D genes are given only for firm matches. Clone size is not always given. Where it is, it says once, few, many or a class for expanded clones.

.	TRBV5-1	.	TRBJ2-3	CASSLELLGTDTQYF	TGCGCCAGCAGCTTGGAGCTATTAGGCACAGATACGCAGTATTTT
medium-sized	TRBV11-2	.	TRBJ1-1	CASSLGTQGREAFF	TGTGCCAGCAGCTTAGGTACGCAGGGCAGAGAAGCTTTCTTT
.	TRBV11-2	TRBD2	TRBJ2-3	CASSLAGGLTDTQYF	TGTGCCAGCAGCTTAGCGGGGGGGCTGACAGATACGCAGTATTTT
.	TRBV7-9	.	TRBJ2-6	CASSWRGSGANVLTF	TGTGCCAGCAGCTGGAGGGGCTCTGGGGCCAACGTCCTGACTTTC
.	TRBV5-1	.	TRBJ1-3	CASSISLSGNTIYF	TGCGCCAGCAGCATAAGCCTCTCTGGAAACACCATATATTTT
.	TRBV23-1	.	TRBJ1-6	CASSQILGEGFNDVWKPLHF	TGCGCCAGCAGTCAAATCCTTGGGGAGGGGTTCAACGATGTTTGGAAACCCCTCCACTTT
.	TRBV7-7	.	TRBJ1-3	CASSPGGQLSGNTIYF	TGTGCTAGCAGTCCGGGTGGACAACTCTCTGGAAACACCATATATTTT
.	TRBV5-4	.	TRBJ1-1	CASSLADSTEAFF	TGTGCCAGCAGCTTGGCCGACAGCACTGAAGCTTTCTTT
few	TRBV4-1	.	TRBJ1-1	CASSLGSEGMNTEAFF	TGCGCCAGCAGCTTGGGGTCGGAGGGGATGAACACTGAAGCTTTCTTT
.	TRBV25-1	TRBD1	TRBJ2-2	CASSDLGQGNTGELFF	TGTGCCAGCAGTGATCTGGGACAGGGGAACACCGGGGAGCTGTTTTTT
.	TRBV10-1	.	TRBJ1-1	CASGGKENTEAFF	TGCGCCAGCGGGGGGAAGGAGAACACTGAAGCTTTCTTT
.	TRBV27	.	TRBJ2-2	CASGTGRGTGELFF	TGTGCCAGCGGAACAGGGAGGGGAACCGGGGAGCTGTTTTTT
.	TRBV20-1	TRBD1	TRBJ1-1	CSASWDRNTEAFF	TGCAGTGCTAGTTGGGACAGGAACACTGAAGCTTTCTTT
.	TRBV7-3	.	TRBJ1-5	CASSPGTTSNQPQHF	TGTGCCAGCAGCCCCGGGACAACTAGCAATCAGCCCCAGCATTTT
once	TRBV5-8	.	TRBJ1-5	CASTLRQGSNQPQHF	TGTGCCAGCACGCTGCGGCAGGGCAGCAATCAGCCCCAGCATTTT
few	TRBV5-6	.	TRBJ1-2	CASSRAEANYGYTF	TGTGCCAGCAGCCGTGCGGAGGCTAACTATGGCTACACCTTC
.	TRBV20-1	.	TRBJ1-5	CSASSGVNQPQHF	TGCAGTGCTAGTTCGGGTGTCAATCAGCCCCAGCATTTT
.	TRBV9	TRBD1	TRBJ2-5	CASSAIGTVQETQYF	TGTGCCAGCAGCGCGATTGGGACAGTCCAAGAGACCCAGTACTTC
.	TRBV5-1	TRBD1	TRBJ1-4	CASSTSPGQGGEKLFF	TGCGCCAGCAGCACCTCCCCGGGACAGGGAGGGGAAAAACTGTTTTTT
.	TRBV24-1	TRBD1	TRBJ1-6	CATSQGQTQRGFYNSPLHF	TGTGCCACCAGCCAGGGACAGACTCAAAGAGGGTTCTATAATTCACCCCTCCACTTT
.	TRBV5-4	TRBD1	TRBJ1-6	CASSSRTGNNSPLHF	TGTGCCAGCAGCTCTAGGACAGGAAATAATTCACCCCTCCACTTT
.	TRBV12-5	.	TRBJ2-7	CASGLEEAEKQYF	TGTGCTAGTGGTTTGGAAGAAGCGGAGAAGCAGTACTTC
.	TRBV18	TRBD1	TRBJ1-2	CASSPLQGAHSSYTF	TGTGCCAGCTCACCACTACAGGGGGCCCACTCAAGCTACACCTTC
once	TRBV12-3/TRBV12-4	TRBD1	TRBJ1-1	CASQGGADTEAFF	TGTGCCAGCCAAGGGGGCGCGGACACTGAAGCTTTCTTT
once	TRBV4-2	TRBD2	TRBJ2-3	CASSPRTSGGTDTQYF	TGTGCCAGCAGCCCACGGACTAGCGGGGGGACAGATACGCAGTATTTT
.	TRBV4-3	.	TRBJ2-7	CASSQDWASSYEQYF	TGCGCCAGCAGCCAAGATTGGGCGTCCTCCTACGAGCAGTACTTC
.	TRBV11-3	TRBD2	TRBJ2-5	CASSSGLENRETQYF	TGTGCCAGCAGCTCGGGACTAGAGAATAGGGAGACCCAGTACTTC
.	TRBV5-6	.	TRBJ1-5	CASSLRQAARNQPQHF	TGTGCCAGCAGCCTCCGACAGGCCGCTCGTAATCAGCCCCAGCATTTT
few	TRBV18	.	TRBJ2-1	CASSPHPGGLKFF	TGTGCCAGCTCACCACATCCCGGAGGGCTAAAGTTCTTC
.	TRBV7-2	TRBD2	TRBJ2-2	CASSPGLAGGPRTGELFF	TGTGCCAGCAGTCCGGGGCTAGCGGGGGGGCCACGGACCGGGGAGCTGTTTTTT
.	TRBV27	TRBD1	TRBJ2-2	CASSRLPYRGHTGELFF	TGTGCCAGCAGTCGACTCCCATACAGGGGGCACACCGGGGAGCTGTTTTTT
.	TRBV13	.	TRBJ2-5	CASSPGQQETQYF	TGTGCCAGCAGCCCCGGACAGCAAGAGACCCAGTACTTC
once	TRBV7-2	.	TRBJ1-5	CASSLGGTGPQPQHF	TGTGCCAGCAGCTTAGGGGGCACCGGGCCTCAGCCCCAGCATTTT
.	TRBV19	.	TRBJ2-6	CASSKGVSGANVLTF	TGTGCCAGTAGTAAAGGGGTCTCTGGGGCCAACGTCCTGACTTTC
.	TRBV5-1	.	TRBJ1-1	CASSLGSGNTEAFF	TGCGCCAGCAGCTTGGGTTCGGGGAACACTGAAGCTTTCTTT
once	TRBV29-1	TRBD1	TRBJ1-2	CSVATGGNYGYTF	TGCAGCGTTGCGACAGGGGGAAACTATGGCTACACCTTC
once	TRBV2	TRBD1	TRBJ2-2	CASNLGQRTGELFF	TGTGCCAGCAACCTGGGACAGCGCACCGGGGAGCTGTTTTTT
.	TRBV9	TRBD1	TRBJ1-5	CASSTGTGDQPQHF	TGTGCCAGCAGCACAGGGACAGGGGATCAGCCCCAGCATTTT
once	TRBV9	TRBD2	TRBJ2-7	CASSVEPAGRVEQYF	TGTGCCAGCAGCGTAGAACCCGCGGGGAGGGTCGAGCAGTACTTC
.	TRBV5-1	.	TRBJ1-1	CASSLAGGVMNTEAFF	TGCGCCAGCAGCTTGGCCGGCGGAGTCATGAACACTGAAGCTTTCTTT
.	TRBV12-3/TRBV12-4	.	TRBJ2-7	CASSPAVTYEQYF	TGTGCCAGCAGTCCAGCGGTTACCTACGAGCAGTACTTC
.	TRBV5-1	.	TRBJ2-5	CASSLQGRGQQETQYF	TGCGCCAGCAGCTTGCAGGGGCGCGGACAACAAGAGACCCAGTACTTC
.	TRBV11-2	TRBD2	TRBJ2-3	CASSSGLAGGRIDTQYF	TGTGCCAGCAGCTCCGGACTAGCGGGGGGACGTATAGATACGCAGTATTTT
.	TRBV19	TRBD2	TRBJ2-7	CASTLASSGGSEQYF	TGTGCCAGTACTCTCGCCTCTAGCGGGGGAAGCGAGCAGTACTTC